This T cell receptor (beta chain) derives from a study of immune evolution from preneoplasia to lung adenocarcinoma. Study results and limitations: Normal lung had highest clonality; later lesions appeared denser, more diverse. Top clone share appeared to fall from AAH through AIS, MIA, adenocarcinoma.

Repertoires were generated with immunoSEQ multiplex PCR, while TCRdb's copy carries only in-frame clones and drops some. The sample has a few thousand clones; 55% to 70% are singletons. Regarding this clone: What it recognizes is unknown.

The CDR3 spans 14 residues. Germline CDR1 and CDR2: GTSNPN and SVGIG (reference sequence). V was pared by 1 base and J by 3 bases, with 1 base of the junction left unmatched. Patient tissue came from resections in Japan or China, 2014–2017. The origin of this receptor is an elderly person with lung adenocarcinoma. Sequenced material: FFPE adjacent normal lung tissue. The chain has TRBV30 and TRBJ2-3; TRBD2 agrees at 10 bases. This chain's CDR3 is CAWSASGGTDTQYF. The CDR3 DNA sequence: TGTGCCTGGAGTGCTAGCGGGGGAACAGATACGCAGTATTTT.